The T cell receptor beta chain under discussion was sequenced for a study of Tregs in tolerant kidney transplant recipients. Notes on the study in general: In tolerant patients, donor-specific Tregs outgrew total Tregs, suggesting antigen-driven expansion.

A word on this clone: Its antigen is not known.

Recipients received nonmyeloablative bone marrow transplants from related graft donors, with transient mixed chimerism. Thawed PBMCs were FACS-sorted into unstimulated CD4+CD25+CD127- regulatory T cells, CD4+CD25- non-regulatory cells, CD4 and CD8 cells. Libraries were prepared by immunoSEQ multiplex PCR; TCRdb keeps only in-frame clonotypes and omits some of them. The sample has under 7,500 clones. Source: CD4+ T cells from blood (PBMCs), taken 6 months after the transplant. The TCR comes from a human patient who received a combined kidney and bone marrow transplant. These T cells may partly come from the graft donor.

The DNA read from the CDR3 is TGCGCCAGCAACCTGGGCAGGGGGCTTATGGGAAACACTGAA. Translation: CASNLGRGLMGNTE. The complete CDR3 reads CASNLGRGLMGNTEAFF. The chain combines TRBV5-1 with TRBJ1-1; 8 bases line up with TRBD1. The read comes to an end 3 residues before the CDR3 does, leaving the germline J gene to fill in the end. Per the germline V gene, CDR1 is SGHRS and CDR2 is YFSETQ. Trimming at V came to 6 bases and at J to 2 bases, leaving 15 bases not matched to a gene. CDR3 length equals 17 residues.